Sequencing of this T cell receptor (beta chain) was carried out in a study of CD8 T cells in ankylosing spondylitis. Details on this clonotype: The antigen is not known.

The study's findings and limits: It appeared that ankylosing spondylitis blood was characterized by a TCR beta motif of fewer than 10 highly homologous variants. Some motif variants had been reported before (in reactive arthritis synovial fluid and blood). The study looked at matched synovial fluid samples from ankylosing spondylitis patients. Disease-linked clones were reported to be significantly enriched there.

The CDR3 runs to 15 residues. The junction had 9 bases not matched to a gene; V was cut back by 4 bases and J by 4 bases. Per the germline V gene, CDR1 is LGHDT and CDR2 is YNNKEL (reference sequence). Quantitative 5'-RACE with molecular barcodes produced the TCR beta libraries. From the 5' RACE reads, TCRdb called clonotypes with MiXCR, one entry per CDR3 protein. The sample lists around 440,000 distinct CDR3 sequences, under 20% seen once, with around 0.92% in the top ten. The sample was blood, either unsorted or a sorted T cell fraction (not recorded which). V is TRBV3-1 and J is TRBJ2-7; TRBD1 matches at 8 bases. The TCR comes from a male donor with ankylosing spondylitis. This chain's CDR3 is CASSRPGQASYEQYF. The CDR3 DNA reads TGTGCCAGCAGCCGACCGGGACAGGCTTCTTACGAGCAGTACTTC.